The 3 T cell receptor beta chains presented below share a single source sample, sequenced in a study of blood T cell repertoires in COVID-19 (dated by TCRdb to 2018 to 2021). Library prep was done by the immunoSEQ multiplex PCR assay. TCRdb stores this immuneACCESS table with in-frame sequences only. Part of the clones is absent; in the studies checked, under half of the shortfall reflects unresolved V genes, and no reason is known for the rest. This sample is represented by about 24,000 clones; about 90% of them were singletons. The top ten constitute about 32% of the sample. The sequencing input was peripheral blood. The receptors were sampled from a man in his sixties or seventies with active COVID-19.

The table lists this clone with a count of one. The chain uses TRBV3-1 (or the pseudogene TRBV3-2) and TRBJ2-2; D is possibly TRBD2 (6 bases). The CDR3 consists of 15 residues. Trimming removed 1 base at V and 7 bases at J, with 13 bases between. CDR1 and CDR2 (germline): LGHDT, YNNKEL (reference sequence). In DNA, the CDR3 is TGTGCCAGCAGCCAAGGACTAGTTGGGGGCGGGGAGCTGTTTTTT. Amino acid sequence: CASSQGLVGGGELFF.

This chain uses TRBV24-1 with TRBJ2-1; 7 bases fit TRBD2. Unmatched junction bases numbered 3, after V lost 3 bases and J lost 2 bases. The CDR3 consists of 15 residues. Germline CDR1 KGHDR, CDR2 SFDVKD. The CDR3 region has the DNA TGTGCCACCAGTGATAAGCGGGGCACCTACAATGAGCAGTTCTTC. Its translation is CATSDKRGTYNEQFF.

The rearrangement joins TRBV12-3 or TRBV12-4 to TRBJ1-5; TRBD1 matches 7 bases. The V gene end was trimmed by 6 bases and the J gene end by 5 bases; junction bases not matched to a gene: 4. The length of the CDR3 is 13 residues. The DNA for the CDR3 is TGTGCCAGCAGGGCCGGGACAGATCAGCCCCAGCATTTT. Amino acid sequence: CASRAGTDQPQHF.